The next 9 T cell receptor beta chains were all read from a single sample in a study of cytomegalovirus exposure and HLA in healthy donors. Vbeta (60) and Jbeta (13) primers were used in the PCR. Sequencing used immunoSEQ multiplex PCR; TCRdb keeps in-frame clones, though not all of them. The table shows about 200,000 clones, with approximately 82% occurring only once. The sample taken for sequencing was PBMCs. These receptors originate from a man aged 18 to 29 in good health and CMV-seronegative.

This clone was observed a few times. The genes are TRBV27 and TRBJ1-5; 9 positions agree with TRBD1. The CDR3 spans 14 residues. Germline V CDR1 and CDR2: MNHEY, SMNVEV (reference sequence). V trimming: 6 bases; J trimming: 6 bases; junction bases outside the gene matches: 6. Here the CDR3 reads CASRLTGGSQPQHF. CDR3 in DNA: TGTGCCAGCAGGCTCACAGGGGGCAGTCAGCCCCAGCATTTT.

The gene calls are TRBV29-1 and TRBJ1-2; D is perhaps TRBD1 (6 bases). The V and J ends lost 7 bases and 3 bases respectively, with 21 bases between them. The CDR3 covers 15 residues. Per germline, CDR1 SQVTM and CDR2 ANQGSEA. The CDR3 DNA follows: TGCAGCGCCGACCAACAAAGGGACACCGACTATGGCTACACCTTC. Its protein is CSADQQRDTDYGYTF.

A few counts support this clone. This chain uses TRBV30 with TRBJ2-3, with TRBD2 identical over 16 bases. V was clipped by 1 base and J by 7 bases; unmatched bases: 8. Germline V CDR1 and CDR2: GTSNPN, SVGIG (reference sequence). The CDR3 runs 17 residues. CDR3 DNA: TGTGCCTGGAGTGGACCGGGACTAGCGGGGGGGGGATATACGCAGTATTTT. This codes for CAWSGPGLAGGGYTQYF.

The chain links TRBV2 to TRBJ2-7; TRBD2 is a possible D gene (5 bases). Trimming removed 5 bases at V and 5 bases at J, with 16 bases between. The germline gives CDR1 SNHLY, CDR2 FYNNEI. The CDR3 extends over 14 amino acids. CDR3 sequence: CASSFSTMGHEQYF. CDR3 nucleotide sequence: TGTGCCAGCAGTTTTTCGACTATGGGCCACGAGCAGTACTTC.

The CDR3: CASSMDRVRTEAFF. The DNA for the CDR3 is TGTGCCAGCAGTATGGACAGGGTAAGGACTGAAGCTTTCTTT. V usage is TRBV6-1 and J usage is TRBJ1-1; TRBD1 matches at 8 bases. J was trimmed by 5 bases and V by 5 bases; bases with no gene match: 7. The CDR3 totals 14 residues. Germline CDR1 and CDR2: MNHNS and SASEGT.

The chain has TRBV9 and TRBJ1-1, with TRBD1 as a possible D gene (5 bases). The germline V and J ends were trimmed by 4 bases and 6 bases, with 16 bases remaining between them. The germline gives CDR1 SGDLS, CDR2 YYNGEE. The CDR3 runs to 14 residues. As DNA, the CDR3 is TGTGCCAGCAGCTCCGGGCTTGGGGCCCCTGAAGCTTTCTTT. This translates into CASSSGLGAPEAFF.

The chain is built from TRBV11-1 and TRBJ2-5; no firm D call. This CDR3 comprises 13 residues. V was pared by 0 bases and J by 7 bases, with 9 bases between. Germline V gene sequence: CDR1 SGHAT, CDR2 FQDESV (reference sequence). Here the CDR3 reads CASSLAGRGTQYF. The CDR3, as DNA: TGTGCCAGCAGCTTAGCCGGCCGCGGGACCCAGTACTTC. Drawing the rest from reference TRBV11-1 and TRBJ2-5, the complete variable domain is EAEVAQSPRYKITEKSQAVAFWCDPISGHATLYWYRQILGQGPELLVQFQDESVVDDSQLPKDRFSAERLKGVDSTLKIQPAELGDSAMYLCASSLAGRGTQYFGPGTRLLVL.

V usage is TRBV11-2 and J usage is TRBJ2-2; TRBD2 matches at 8 bases. Germline V CDR1 and CDR2: SGHAT, FQNNGV. The V and J ends lost 5 bases and 6 bases, in that order; junction bases with no gene match: 5. The CDR3 is made up of 14 amino acids. CDR3: CASSPRLASGELFF. The DNA of the CDR3 is TGTGCCAGCAGCCCTAGACTAGCGTCCGGGGAGCTGTTTTTT.

The chain recombines TRBV6-5 with TRBJ1-5, with 8 positions matching TRBD1. Trimming at V came to 5 bases and at J to 10 bases, leaving 10 bases not matched to a gene. The CDR3 is made up of 14 amino acids. CDR1 is MNHEY and CDR2 is SVGAGI in the germline V gene. CDR3 coding DNA: TGTGCCAGCAGTGGAGCAGGGGGCGAGTCCCCCCAGCATTTT. This codes for CASSGAGGESPQHF.